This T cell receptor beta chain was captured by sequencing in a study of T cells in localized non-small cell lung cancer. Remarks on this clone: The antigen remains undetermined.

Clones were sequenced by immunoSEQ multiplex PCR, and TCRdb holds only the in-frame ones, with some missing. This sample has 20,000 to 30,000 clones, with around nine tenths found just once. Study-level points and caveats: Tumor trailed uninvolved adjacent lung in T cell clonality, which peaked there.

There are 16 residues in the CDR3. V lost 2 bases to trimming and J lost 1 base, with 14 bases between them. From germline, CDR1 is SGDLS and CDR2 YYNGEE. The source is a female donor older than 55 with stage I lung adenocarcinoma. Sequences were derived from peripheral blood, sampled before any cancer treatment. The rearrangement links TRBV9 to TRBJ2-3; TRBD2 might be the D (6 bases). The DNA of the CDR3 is TGTGCCAGCAGCGTTGAGCCGGGACTTCGCACAGATACGCAGTATTTT. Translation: CASSVEPGLRTDTQYF.